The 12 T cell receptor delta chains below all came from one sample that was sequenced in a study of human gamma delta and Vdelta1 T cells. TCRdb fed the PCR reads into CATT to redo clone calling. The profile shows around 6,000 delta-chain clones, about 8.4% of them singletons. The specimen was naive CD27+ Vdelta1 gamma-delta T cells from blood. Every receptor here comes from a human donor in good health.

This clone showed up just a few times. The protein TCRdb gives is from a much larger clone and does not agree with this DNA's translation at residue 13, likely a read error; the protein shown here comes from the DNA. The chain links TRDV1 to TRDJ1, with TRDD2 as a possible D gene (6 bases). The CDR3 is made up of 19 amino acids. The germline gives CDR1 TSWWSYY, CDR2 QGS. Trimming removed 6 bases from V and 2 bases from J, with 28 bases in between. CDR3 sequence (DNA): TGTGCTCTTGGCGATCCCCGGCCTTCCGGGAGATACACTACCGATAAACTCATCTTT. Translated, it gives CALGDPRPSGRYTTDKLIF.

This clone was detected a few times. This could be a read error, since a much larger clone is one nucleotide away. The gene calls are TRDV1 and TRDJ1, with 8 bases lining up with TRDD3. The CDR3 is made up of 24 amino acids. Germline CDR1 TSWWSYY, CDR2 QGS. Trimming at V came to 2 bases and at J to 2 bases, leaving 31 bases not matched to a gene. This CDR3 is CALGEFRRKGGYAGGQARTDKLIF. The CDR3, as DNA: TGTGCTCTTGGGGAATTCCGACGCAAAGGAGGGTATGCTGGGGGACAAGCCAGAACCGATAAACTCATCTTT.

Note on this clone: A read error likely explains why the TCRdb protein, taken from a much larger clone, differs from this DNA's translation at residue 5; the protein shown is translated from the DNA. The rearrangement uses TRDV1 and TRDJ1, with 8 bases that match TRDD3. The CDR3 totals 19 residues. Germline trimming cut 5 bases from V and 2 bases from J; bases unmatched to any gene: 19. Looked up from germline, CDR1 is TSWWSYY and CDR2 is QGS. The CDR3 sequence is CALGQLEGYAGKGTDKLIF. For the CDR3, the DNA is TGTGCTCTTGGGCAGTTGGAGGGATACGCGGGTAAGGGGACCGATAAACTCATCTTT.

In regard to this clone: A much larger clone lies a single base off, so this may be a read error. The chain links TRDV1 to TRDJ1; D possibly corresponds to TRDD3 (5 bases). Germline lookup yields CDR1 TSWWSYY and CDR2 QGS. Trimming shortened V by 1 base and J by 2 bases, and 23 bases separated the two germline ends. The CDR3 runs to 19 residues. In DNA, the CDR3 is TGTGCTCTTGGGGAACCAACGGTCCGGCAAAACCGGGGGACCGATAAACTCATCTTT. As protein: CALGEPTVRQNRGTDKLIF.

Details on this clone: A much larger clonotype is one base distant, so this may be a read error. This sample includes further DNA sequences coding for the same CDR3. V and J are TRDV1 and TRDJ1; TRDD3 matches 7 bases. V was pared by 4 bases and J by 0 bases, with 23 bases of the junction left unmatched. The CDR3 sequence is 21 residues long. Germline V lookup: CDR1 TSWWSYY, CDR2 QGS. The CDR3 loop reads CALGGSRGGYVKIPYTDKLIF. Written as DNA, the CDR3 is TGTGCTCTTGGGGGGAGTAGAGGTGGATACGTCAAGATTCCGTACACCGATAAACTCATCTTT.

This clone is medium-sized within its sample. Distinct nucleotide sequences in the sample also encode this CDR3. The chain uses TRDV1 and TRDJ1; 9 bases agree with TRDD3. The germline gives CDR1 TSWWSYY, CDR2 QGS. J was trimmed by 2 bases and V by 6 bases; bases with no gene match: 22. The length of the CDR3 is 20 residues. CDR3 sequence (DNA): TGTGCTCTTGGCTCCTCCTACCTGTACTGGGGGAGGGGGGAAACCGATAAACTCATCTTT. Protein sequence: CALGSSYLYWGRGETDKLIF.

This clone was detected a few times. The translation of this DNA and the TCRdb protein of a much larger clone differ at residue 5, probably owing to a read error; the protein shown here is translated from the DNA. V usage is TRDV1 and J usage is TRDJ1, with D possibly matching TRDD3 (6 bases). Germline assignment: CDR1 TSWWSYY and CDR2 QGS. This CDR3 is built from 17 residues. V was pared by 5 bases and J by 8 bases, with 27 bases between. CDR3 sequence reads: CALGRLPTGGTRGKLIF. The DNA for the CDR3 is TGTGCTCTTGGGCGCCTCCCTACAGGGGGGACCAGAGGGAAACTCATCTTT.

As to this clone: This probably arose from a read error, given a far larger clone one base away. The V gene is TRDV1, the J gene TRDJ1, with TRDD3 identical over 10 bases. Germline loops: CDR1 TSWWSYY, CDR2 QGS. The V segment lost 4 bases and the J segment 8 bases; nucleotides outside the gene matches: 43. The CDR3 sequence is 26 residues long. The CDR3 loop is CALGAQRHKLAFLGDTEPSARGKLIF. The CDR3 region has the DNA TGTGCTCTTGGGGCCCAACGTCATAAATTGGCCTTCTTGGGGGATACAGAGCCGTCGGCGAGGGGAAAACTCATCTTT.

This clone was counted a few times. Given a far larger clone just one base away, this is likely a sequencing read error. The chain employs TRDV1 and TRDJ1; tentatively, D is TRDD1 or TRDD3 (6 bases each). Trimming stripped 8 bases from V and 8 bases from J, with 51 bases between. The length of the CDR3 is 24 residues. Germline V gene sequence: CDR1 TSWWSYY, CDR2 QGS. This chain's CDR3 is CALRPFPLPTRLQWGGNTADKLIF. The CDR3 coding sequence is TGTGCTCTTCGCCCTTTTCCACTACCAACTAGGCTGCAATGGGGGGGAAATACTGCAGACAAACTCATCTTT.

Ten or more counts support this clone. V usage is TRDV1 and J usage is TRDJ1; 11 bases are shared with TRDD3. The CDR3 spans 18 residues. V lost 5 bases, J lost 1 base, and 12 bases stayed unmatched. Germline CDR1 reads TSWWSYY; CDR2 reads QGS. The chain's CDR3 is CALGKRTGGYGGTDKLIF. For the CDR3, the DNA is TGTGCTCTTGGGAAACGTACTGGGGGATATGGGGGCACCGATAAACTCATCTTT.

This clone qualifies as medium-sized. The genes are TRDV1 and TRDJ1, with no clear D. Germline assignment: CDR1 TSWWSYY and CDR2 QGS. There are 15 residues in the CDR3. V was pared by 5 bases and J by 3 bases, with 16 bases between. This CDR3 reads CALGRLSRGSDKLIF. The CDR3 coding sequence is TGTGCTCTTGGGAGACTTTCCCGCGGCTCCGATAAACTCATCTTT.

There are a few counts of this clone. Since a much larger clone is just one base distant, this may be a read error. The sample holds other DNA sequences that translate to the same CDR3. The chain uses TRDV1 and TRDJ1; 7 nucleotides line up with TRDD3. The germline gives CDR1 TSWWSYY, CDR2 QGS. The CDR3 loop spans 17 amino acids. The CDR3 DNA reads TGTGCCCTTGGGGCCTTAAGGGTGTGGGGGAACACCGATAAACTCATCTTT. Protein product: CALGALRVWGNTDKLIF.